The 25 T cell receptor beta chains given below trace back to one sample, sequenced in a study of blood T cell repertoires in COVID-19. The method was immunoSEQ multiplex PCR; TCRdb's version includes in-frame clones alone and lacks a portion of them. The data contain 70,000 or so clones, more than 75% of them seen just once; the ten biggest clones take up more than 8%. The specimen was peripheral blood. These receptor sequences come from a human donor in a cohort sampled during active COVID-19.

The V and J genes are TRBV29-1 and TRBJ2-7, with TRBD2 as a possible D gene (6 bases). Germline lookup yields CDR1 SQVTM and CDR2 ANQGSEA. V dropped 6 bases and J dropped 3 bases, with 9 bases sitting between them. CDR3 size: 11 residues. For the CDR3, the DNA is TGCAGCGTCGGGGGAGTCTACGAGCAGTACTTC. Amino acids: CSVGGVYEQYF.

The V call is TRBV4-2, the J call TRBJ2-7; 9 positions agree with TRBD1. The V and J ends lost 7 bases and 4 bases, in that order; junction bases with no gene match: 5. The CDR3 is 13 amino acids. The V gene's germline CDR1 is LGHNA and CDR2 YNFKEQ. The DNA of the CDR3 is TGTGCCAGCACTCCGGGACAGGGATACGAGCAGTACTTC. Encoded protein: CASTPGQGYEQYF.

The chain couples TRBV18 to TRBJ1-1, with D possibly matching TRBD1 (6 bases). The CDR3 sequence is 13 residues long. V gave up 0 bases and J gave up 5 bases, with 7 bases separating them. Looked up from germline, CDR1 is KGHSH and CDR2 is LQKENI. The CDR3 nucleotides read TGTGCCAGCTCACCACCGGGGACAACTGAAGCTTTCTTT. It codes for CASSPPGTTEAFF.

This clone was found once. V is TRBV29-1 and J is TRBJ2-3, with D possibly being TRBD1 (6 bases). Germline assignment: CDR1 SQVTM and CDR2 ANQGSEA. The CDR3 is 15 residues long. V gave up 2 bases and J gave up 1 base, with 13 bases separating them. The DNA for the CDR3 is TGCAGCGTTGAAAGGGCAGGGGCTGGCACAGATACGCAGTATTTT. It encodes CSVERAGAGTDTQYF.

The V gene is TRBV11-2, the J gene TRBJ2-5; TRBD1 matches 8 bases. CDR3 length: 13 residues. Trimming removed 6 bases from V and 5 bases from J; junction bases left unmatched: 5. Germline V gene lookup returns CDR1 SGHAT and CDR2 FQNNGV. The CDR3 DNA reads as TGTGCCAGCAGGCAGGGGGCGGGTGAGACCCAGTACTTC. As protein: CASRQGAGETQYF.

This clone appeared a few times. This chain joins TRBV9 and TRBJ1-5; D is undetermined. CDR3 length: 14 residues. CDR1 SGDLS and CDR2 YYNGEE come from the germline V gene. The V end was cut by 0 bases, the J end by 2 bases, with 6 bases between. This CDR3 is CASSVGQGNQPQHF. Here the CDR3 DNA reads TGTGCCAGCAGCGTAGGCCAGGGCAATCAGCCCCAGCATTTT.

The genes are TRBV7-9 and TRBJ1-2; D is possibly TRBD1 (5 bases). The CDR3 has 18 amino acids. In germline, CDR1 is SEHNR, CDR2 FQNEAQ (reference sequence). Deletions cut 2 bases from V and 6 bases from J, with 25 bases between. The CDR3 bases are TGTGCCAGCAGCTTACGGCGGGGCAGCCAAAGCCTAGTCGATGGCTACACCTTC. Encoded protein: CASSLRRGSQSLVDGYTF.

V gene TRBV7-8 combines with J gene TRBJ2-7; D is perhaps TRBD1 (6 bases). Germline V gives CDR1 SGHVS, CDR2 FQNEAQ. V lost 10 bases and J lost 1, with 14 bases in between. The CDR3 has 13 residues. The DNA of the CDR3 is TGTGCCACCACCGGGACAAATTCCTACGAGCAGTACTTC. It is translated as CATTGTNSYEQYF.

V usage is TRBV11-2 and J usage is TRBJ1-2, with D maybe TRBD1 (6 bases). Germline CDR1 SGHAT, CDR2 FQNNGV. There are 18 residues in the CDR3. V lost 7 bases and J 0 bases, leaving 24 bases between the germline ends. The CDR3 loop reads CASNPIRGTRPPNYGYTF. In DNA, the CDR3 is TGTGCCAGCAACCCCATTAGGGGGACCCGCCCTCCTAACTATGGCTACACCTTC.

This chain joins TRBV5-4 and TRBJ2-7, with 12 bases that match TRBD2. With V trimmed by 7 bases and J by 0 bases, 5 bases remained unmatched. This CDR3 is 15 amino acids long. CDR1 is SGHNT and CDR2 is YYREEE in the germline V gene (reference sequence). Here the CDR3 DNA reads TGTGCCAGCCGCTCGGGACTAGCGGGCTCCTACGAGCAGTACTTC. Translated, it gives CASRSGLAGSYEQYF.

This chain joins TRBV27 and TRBJ2-7, with a possible D match to TRBD1 (5 bases). This CDR3 region has 14 residues. Germline CDR1 and CDR2: MNHEY and SMNVEV (reference sequence). V shed 2 bases and J shed 2 bases, with 10 bases lying between them. The CDR3 DNA reads TGTGCCAGCAGTTTAGCACAGGCTGCCTACGAGCAGTACTTC. Protein sequence: CASSLAQAAYEQYF.

The rearrangement links TRBV4-1 to TRBJ1-1; D is possibly TRBD1 (6 bases). Trimming shortened V by 0 bases and J by 6 bases, and 17 bases separated the two germline ends. This CDR3 spans 16 amino acids. Germline lookup yields CDR1 MGHRA and CDR2 YSYEKL. The CDR3 nucleotides read TGCGCCAGCAGCCAAGATCAGACAGGTCATGGCGCTGAAGCTTTCTTT. This sequence encodes CASSQDQTGHGAEAFF.

The chain employs TRBV27 and TRBJ2-3, with D possibly TRBD2 on 6 matching bases. Germline CDR1 and CDR2: MNHEY and SMNVEV (reference sequence). V was trimmed by 1 base and J by 0 bases, leaving 11 bases between them. The CDR3 covers 16 residues. The CDR3 loop reads CASSLFLEGSTDTQYF. As DNA, the CDR3 is TGTGCCAGCAGTTTATTTCTGGAGGGGAGCACAGATACGCAGTATTTT.

The V and J genes are TRBV11-2 and TRBJ1-5, with D possibly TRBD1 on 5 matching bases. This CDR3 is built from 16 residues. From germline, CDR1 is SGHAT and CDR2 FQNNGV. Trimming stripped 5 bases from V and 0 bases from J, with 14 bases between. The CDR3 DNA follows: TGTGCCAGCAGCCACTCAACAGGTGTTAGCAATCAGCCCCAGCATTTT. Translation: CASSHSTGVSNQPQHF. The full variable domain, with the rest looked up from reference TRBV11-2 and TRBJ1-5, is EAGVAQSPRYKIIEKRQSVAFWCNPISGHATLYWYQQILGQGPKLLIQFQNNGVVDDSQLPKDRFSAERLKGVDSTLKIQPAKLEDSAVYLCASSHSTGVSNQPQHFGDGTRLSIL.

This clone is a singleton in its sample. The gene calls are TRBV10-3 and TRBJ2-7; 7 nucleotides match TRBD1. V lost 10 bases, J lost 2 bases, and 8 bases stayed unmatched. The germline gives CDR1 ENHRY, CDR2 SYGVKD. This CDR3 is 13 amino acids long. The CDR3 loop is CATARDSTYEQYF. CDR3 bases: TGTGCCACCGCCCGGGACAGCACCTACGAGCAGTACTTC.

V usage is TRBV29-1 and J usage is TRBJ1-1; D gene uncertain. V was cut by 6 bases and J by 5 bases, with 10 bases left in between. The CDR3 consists of 11 residues. Germline loops: CDR1 SQVTM, CDR2 ANQGSEA. This CDR3 is CSVTPGTEAFF. The CDR3, as DNA: TGCAGCGTGACGCCGGGAACTGAAGCTTTCTTT.

The chain links TRBV7-6 to TRBJ2-7, with a weak D call TRBD2 (6 bases). The CDR3 is made up of 12 amino acids. V lost 4 bases and J lost 6, with 10 bases in between. Germline-derived CDR1 and CDR2 are SGHVS and FNYEAQ. This CDR3 reads CASSSPGGEQYF. The CDR3 nucleotides read TGTGCCAGCAGCTCTCCCGGGGGCGAGCAGTACTTC.

The V gene is TRBV27, the J gene TRBJ1-5; no definite D call. Germline V lookup: CDR1 MNHEY, CDR2 SMNVEV (reference sequence). There are 14 residues in the CDR3. The V gene lost 3 bases and the J gene lost 4 bases, with 10 bases spanning the gap. The CDR3 loop is CASSLRATNQPQHF. The CDR3, as DNA: TGTGCCAGCAGTTTGAGGGCCACTAATCAGCCCCAGCATTTT.

About this clone itself: Other DNA sequences in this sample translate to the same CDR3. The V call is TRBV4-3, the J call TRBJ1-6; D is unclear. Germline V gene sequence: CDR1 LGHNA, CDR2 YSLEER. The CDR3 sequence is 18 residues long. V lost 0 bases and J 0 bases, leaving 12 bases between the germline ends. This CDR3 is CASSQDPPLSSYNSPLHF. In DNA form, the CDR3 reads TGCGCCAGCAGCCAAGACCCCCCACTAAGCTCCTATAATTCACCCCTCCACTTT.

The chain has TRBV6-5 and TRBJ2-6, with D tentatively TRBD1 (6 bases). The CDR3 has 12 residues. The V gene's germline CDR1 is MNHEY and CDR2 SVGAGI. The CDR3 DNA sequence: TGTGCAGGGGGCTCTGGGGCCAACGTCCTGACTTTC. It specifies CAGGSGANVLTF.

CDR3 in DNA: TGTGCCAGCAGCTCTATCACAGGCCAAGAGACCCAGTACTTC. It codes for CASSSITGQETQYF. The chain uses TRBV7-2 and TRBJ2-5, with D perhaps TRBD1 (5 bases). V lost 4 bases to trimming and J lost 1 base, with 10 bases between them. Germline V gives CDR1 SGHTA, CDR2 FQGNSA. This CDR3 comprises 14 residues.

Only a few counts were recorded for this clone. The genes are TRBV7-9 and TRBJ2-7; 8 bases agree with TRBD1. The ends lost 4 bases at V and 2 bases at J; junction bases unmatched: 7. CDR3 length equals 15 residues. The germline gives CDR1 SEHNR, CDR2 FQNEAQ (reference sequence). The chain's CDR3 is CASSSQGAPPYEQYF. CDR3 bases: TGTGCCAGCAGCTCCCAGGGGGCCCCACCCTACGAGCAGTACTTC.

The chain couples TRBV7-9 to TRBJ1-1; D is ambiguous. The CDR3 runs 14 residues. The V end was cut by 5 bases, the J end by 1 base, with 11 bases between. Germline V gene data show CDR1 as SEHNR and CDR2 as FQNEAQ (reference sequence). In DNA, the CDR3 is TGTGCCAGCAGCCCTTATGGCAGGAACACTGAAGCTTTCTTT. Residues: CASSPYGRNTEAFF.

The chain employs TRBV30 and TRBJ1-1; D is undetermined. CDR3 length: 12 residues. Deletions cut 7 bases from V and 7 bases from J, with 16 bases between. Germline V lookup: CDR1 GTSNPN, CDR2 SVGIG (reference sequence). CDR3 region: CASQKLRVEAFF. CDR3 coding DNA: TGTGCCTCCCAAAAGTTGAGGGTTGAAGCTTTCTTT.

The DNA of the CDR3 is TGTGCCAGCAGTACGGGACAGGGGGCCGCCTACGAGCAGTACTTC. It translates to CASSTGQGAAYEQYF. This chain links TRBV6-2 or TRBV6-3 with TRBJ2-7; 12 nucleotides line up with TRBD1. With 5 bases clipped from V and 2 bases from J, the junction kept 4 bases outside the gene matches. This CDR3 comprises 15 residues. The germline CDR1 and CDR2 sequences are MNHEY and SVGEGT.